What follows are 25 T cell receptor beta chains derived from one specimen sequenced in a study of CD8+ T cells in alopecia areata. As the sequencing template, cDNA was produced by extracting RNA and reverse transcribing it. Produced via immunoSEQ multiplex PCR; TCRdb's table is partial and in-frame only. The table has about 280,000 clones, roughly 64% seen once. Treatment meaning: oral pan-JAK inhibitor, 5-10 mg twice daily. The specimen was CD4+ T cells sorted from blood, collected at week 24, from a patient treated with tofacitinib. The receptors originated from a human donor with alopecia areata.

The table lists this clone with a few counts. The genes are TRBV7-2 and TRBJ1-2; possibly TRBD1 for D (5 bases). The CDR3 length is 15 residues. Deletions cut 6 bases from V and 3 bases from J, with 17 bases between. Germline loops: CDR1 SGHTA, CDR2 FQGNSA. Here the CDR3 reads CASRRGSGGDYGYTF. The CDR3 DNA reads TGTGCCAGCAGGCGAGGGTCCGGGGGGGACTATGGCTACACCTTC.

The chain joins TRBV6-6 to TRBJ1-2; no clear D gene. The ends were cut back, 7 bases at V and 7 bases at J, with 13 bases in the middle. In germline, CDR1 is MNHNY, CDR2 SVGAGI (reference sequence). CDR3 size: 12 residues. CDR3: CASTPTSGGYTF. In DNA, the CDR3 is TGTGCCAGCACCCCGACCTCTGGTGGCTACACCTTC.

The V gene is TRBV6-5, the J gene TRBJ2-5; TRBD2 matches at 12 bases. Germline V CDR1 and CDR2: MNHEY, SVGAGI. The CDR3 length is 15 residues. The ends lost 6 bases at V and 5 bases at J; junction bases unmatched: 7. The CDR3 region is CASRPSGGASETQYF. The CDR3 DNA sequence: TGTGCCAGCAGACCTAGCGGGGGGGCCTCGGAGACCCAGTACTTC.

The rearrangement uses TRBV5-4 and TRBJ1-1; D is undetermined. The CDR3 consists of 13 residues. Germline lookup yields CDR1 SGHNT and CDR2 YYREEE (reference sequence). Trimming took 1 base from V and 3 from J, leaving 7 bases between them. The chain's CDR3 is CASSLSSDTEAFF. CDR3 bases: TGTGCCAGCAGCTTGAGCTCCGACACTGAAGCTTTCTTT.

The J gene is TRBJ1-2, the V gene TRBV9; D perhaps matches TRBD1 (5 bases). This CDR3 contains 13 residues. Deletions cut 7 bases from V and 7 bases from J, with 17 bases between. Per the germline V gene, CDR1 is SGDLS and CDR2 is YYNGEE. CDR3 DNA sequence: TGTGCCAGCGCCGAGGGGCATGCAGGTGGCTACACCTTC. It is translated as CASAEGHAGGYTF.

This chain connects TRBV4-1 to TRBJ1-1; D is undetermined. The germline V and J ends were trimmed by 1 base and 2 bases, with 11 bases remaining between them. Per germline, CDR1 MGHRA and CDR2 YSYEKL. This CDR3 is 15 amino acids long. In DNA, the CDR3 is TGCGCCAGCAGCCAAGTCGAAGGCTATAACACTGAAGCTTTCTTT. Its translation is CASSQVEGYNTEAFF.

The chain recombines TRBV27 with TRBJ2-5; unclear D gene. Between the trimmed V and J ends, which lost 7 bases and 5 bases, there was a span of 8 bases. Germline values: CDR1 MNHEY, CDR2 SMNVEV (reference sequence). The CDR3 is 11 amino acids. The CDR3 region is CASMRAETQYF. CDR3 DNA: TGTGCCAGCATGAGAGCTGAGACCCAGTACTTC.

The rearrangement joins TRBV27 to TRBJ1-1; perhaps TRBD1 as D (5 bases). The ends were cut back, 4 bases at V and 0 bases at J, with 18 bases in the middle. CDR3 length: 17 residues. Germline V gene data show CDR1 as MNHEY and CDR2 as SMNVEV (reference sequence). The CDR3 region has the DNA TGTGCCAGCAGTTCCCAAATTTTGGGACGGTTGAACACTGAAGCTTTCTTT. It translates to CASSSQILGRLNTEAFF.

CDR3 loop: CASSAQRGSPNEQFF. CDR3 DNA sequence: TGTGCCAGCAGTGCGCAGCGGGGGTCACCCAATGAGCAGTTCTTC. V is TRBV2 and J is TRBJ2-1; 8 bases agree with TRBD2. Germline V gene sequence: CDR1 SNHLY, CDR2 FYNNEI. The CDR3 totals 15 residues. V shed 4 bases, J shed 6 bases, and the junction held 8 bases outside the gene matches.

This sequence joins TRBV5-1 and TRBJ2-7; 7 bases match TRBD1. V gave up 7 bases and J gave up 3 bases; unmatched junction bases: 10. The CDR3 has 14 residues. Per germline, CDR1 SGHRS and CDR2 YFSETQ. CDR3 sequence reads: CASANAGGVYEQYF. As DNA, the CDR3 is TGCGCCAGCGCTAACGCAGGGGGAGTCTACGAGCAGTACTTC.

The chain is built from TRBV5-1 and TRBJ2-5; 11 positions agree with TRBD1. The germline CDR1 and CDR2 sequences are SGHRS and YFSETQ. There are 14 residues in the CDR3. With 4 bases clipped from V and 5 bases from J, the junction kept 4 bases outside the gene matches. The CDR3 is CASSPDRGHETQYF. The CDR3 nucleotides read TGCGCCAGCAGCCCGGACAGGGGGCACGAGACCCAGTACTTC. Full variable domain (rest looked up from reference TRBV5-1 and TRBJ2-5): KAGVTQTPRYLIKTRGQQVTLSCSPISGHRSVSWYQQTPGQGLQFLFEYFSETQRNKGNFPGRFSGRQFSNSRSEMNVSTLELGDSALYLCASSPDRGHETQYFGPGTRLLVL.

A word on this clone: The same CDR3 also results from other DNA sequences found in this sample. The CDR3 reads CASSLRGSEQYF. CDR3 DNA sequence: TGTGCCAGCAGCTTACGGGGTAGCGAGCAGTACTTC. The J gene is TRBJ2-7, the V gene TRBV7-9; the D gene is possibly TRBD2 (5 bases). The CDR3 runs 12 residues. The germline V gene encodes CDR1 SEHNR and CDR2 FQNEAQ (reference sequence). The V end was cut by 2 bases, the J end by 6 bases, with 8 bases between.

The chain joins TRBV29-1 to TRBJ2-5, with D perhaps TRBD1 or TRBD2 (6 bases each). This CDR3 is 12 amino acids long. Germline V gene data show CDR1 as SQVTM and CDR2 as ANQGSEA. Deletions cut 6 bases from V and 5 bases from J, with 13 bases between. Here the CDR3 reads CSVAPGAETQYF. Written as DNA, the CDR3 is TGCAGCGTCGCCCCGGGGGCTGAGACCCAGTACTTC.

The chain links TRBV29-1 to TRBJ2-7; the D gene is possibly TRBD2 (6 bases). The CDR3 has 15 amino acids. Trimming cost V 1 base and J 1 base, with 14 bases left between them. Germline loops: CDR1 SQVTM, CDR2 ANQGSEA. Here the CDR3 DNA reads TGCAGCGTTGAAGGTCCGGGGGTAGGGTCCTACGAGCAGTACTTC. It specifies CSVEGPGVGSYEQYF.

This clone has more than one count but fewer than ten. This chain joins TRBV4-1 and TRBJ1-2; D ambiguous. CDR1 and CDR2 from the germline V gene are MGHRA and YSYEKL. Trimming pared 1 base from V and 7 bases from J, leaving 13 bases between. The CDR3 sequence is 14 residues long. The CDR3 DNA follows: TGCGCCAGCAGCCAAGGGTTCAGGCGTCCTGGCTACACCTTC. Translating gives CASSQGFRRPGYTF.

The rearrangement joins TRBV2 to TRBJ2-7; a weak D match, TRBD2 (6 bases). Germline V gene sequence: CDR1 SNHLY, CDR2 FYNNEI. There are 12 residues in the CDR3. V lost 7 bases to trimming and J lost 3 bases, with 10 bases between them. CDR3 nucleotide sequence: TGTGCCAGCAAGGAGGGCTTCTACGAGCAGTACTTC. It encodes CASKEGFYEQYF.

This clone was seen only a few times. The chain links TRBV7-2 to TRBJ2-7, with TRBD1 identical over 9 bases. Germline V gene data show CDR1 as SGHTA and CDR2 as FQGNSA. The CDR3 is 15 amino acids. Trimming took 1 base from V and 3 from J; bases not matched to a gene: 4. The CDR3 nucleotides are TGTGCCAGCAGCTTAGGGGACAGGGCAGGCTACGAGCAGTACTTC. This translates into CASSLGDRAGYEQYF.

This clone was seen a handful of times. The rearrangement joins TRBV18 to TRBJ1-1, with D maybe TRBD1 (6 bases). CDR1 is KGHSH, CDR2 LQKENI, per germline. This CDR3 is 17 amino acids long. V was shortened by 5 bases and J by 4 bases, with 23 bases between the two germline ends. The CDR3 bases are TGTGCCAGCTCAACAAGGACAAACCTTCGGGGGGCCACTGAAGCTTTCTTT. This encodes CASSTRTNLRGATEAFF.

This clone was seen a handful of times. The chain couples TRBV4-2 to TRBJ2-7; perhaps TRBD2 as D (6 bases). The CDR3 length is 14 residues. Germline V CDR1 and CDR2: LGHNA, YNFKEQ. V lost 1 base and J 2 bases, leaving 9 bases between the germline ends. The CDR3 spells CASSQGLATYEQYF. The CDR3 DNA follows: TGTGCCAGCAGCCAAGGGCTAGCGACCTACGAGCAGTACTTC.

CDR3 sequence reads: CASSDRGGEQYF. CDR3 DNA: TGTGCCAGCAGTGACAGGGGTGGAGAGCAGTACTTC. The rearrangement uses TRBV6-1 and TRBJ2-7, with a tentative D call TRBD1 (6 bases). CDR1 is MNHNS and CDR2 is SASEGT in the germline V gene. Trimming took off 3 bases at V and 7 bases at J, with 10 bases between the two ends. The CDR3 consists of 12 residues.

This clone has only a few counts. The rearrangement uses TRBV5-1 and TRBJ2-1; D is unresolved. The CDR3 runs 13 residues. Deletions cut 2 bases from V and 6 bases from J, with 9 bases between. Germline CDR1 is SGHRS and CDR2 is YFSETQ. The CDR3 sequence: CASSFPASNEQFF. CDR3 nucleotide sequence: TGCGCCAGCAGCTTTCCCGCCTCCAATGAGCAGTTCTTC.

This clone has just a few counts. The rearrangement uses TRBV15 and TRBJ2-1; D is unclear. The CDR3 totals 15 residues. The V gene's germline CDR1 is LNHNV and CDR2 YYDKDF (reference sequence). The germline V and J ends were trimmed by 0 bases and 7 bases, with 13 bases remaining between them. CDR3 sequence reads: CATSRDDTAPNEQFF. The DNA of the CDR3 is TGTGCCACCAGCAGAGATGATACGGCTCCAAATGAGCAGTTCTTC.

This clone was observed a few times. The chain links TRBV7-9 to TRBJ2-6; D remains unclear. The CDR3 consists of 13 residues. CDR1 and CDR2 from the germline V gene are SEHNR and FQNEAQ (reference sequence). Between the trimmed V and J ends, which lost 8 bases and 0 bases, there was a span of 5 bases. For the CDR3, the DNA is TGTGCCAGCTGCCGCTCTGGGGCCAACGTCCTGACTTTC. It codes for CASCRSGANVLTF.

This chain uses TRBV1 with TRBJ1-1. TRBV1 is reported as a pseudogene. The CDR3 has 18 amino acids. The CDR3 protein is CTSSQDSVPGDMNTEAFF. The DNA for the CDR3 is TGCACCAGCAGCCAAGACTCGGTGCCGGGGGATATGAACACTGAAGCTTTCTTT.

The chain joins TRBV29-1 to TRBJ2-2, with D perhaps given as TRBD1 or TRBD2 (5 bases each). The CDR3 is 16 residues long. V shed 6 bases and J shed 0 bases, with 17 bases lying between them. Germline CDR1 SQVTM, CDR2 ANQGSEA. The chain's CDR3 is CSVEIYRTANTGELFF. CDR3 DNA sequence: TGCAGCGTCGAAATTTACAGGACTGCGAACACCGGGGAGCTGTTTTTT.